These 28 T cell receptor beta chains were sequenced from one sample in a study of cytomegalovirus exposure and HLA in healthy donors. PCR used 60 Vbeta primers and 13 Jbeta primers. Assay: immunoSEQ multiplex PCR; the TCRdb copy retains only in-frame clones and omits some. The table includes 100,000 to 120,000 clones, about 77% detected once. The sequencing sample was made of PBMCs. These TCRs come from a woman in her 30s in good health and CMV-seropositive.

CDR3 DNA: TGTGCCAGCAGAACCGGGACAGTGTATGGCTACACCTTC. Amino acids: CASRTGTVYGYTF. V and J are TRBV6-5 and TRBJ1-2; 7 positions match TRBD1. The germline V gene has CDR1 MNHEY and CDR2 SVGAGI. V lost 6 bases to trimming and J lost 5 bases; unmatched junction nucleotides: 6. This CDR3 has 13 amino acids.

The chain has TRBV10-3 and TRBJ1-6; D gene uncertain. Germline CDR1 reads ENHRY; CDR2 reads SYGVKD. The germline V and J ends were trimmed by 3 bases and 9 bases, with 15 bases remaining between them. The CDR3 extends over 15 amino acids. The CDR3, as DNA: TGTGCCATCAGTGACCTCTCTGGCGGGAGTTCACCCCTCCACTTT. Translating gives CAISDLSGGSSPLHF.

Regarding this clone: Compared with germline, one end of the junction differs, possibly owing to a read error. The V call is TRBV7-9, the J call TRBJ1-4; D is unclear. The germline V gene has CDR1 SEHNR and CDR2 FQNEAQ (reference sequence). This CDR3 has 13 residues. The CDR3 spells CSSSTWEDEKLFF. CDR3 in DNA: TGTTCCAGCAGCACCTGGGAGGACGAAAAACTGTTTTTT.

This rearrangement joins TRBV7-8 to TRBJ1-2, with D unclear. The length of the CDR3 is 14 residues. V lost 1 base, J lost 7 bases, and 13 bases lay in between. The V gene's germline CDR1 is SGHVS and CDR2 FQNEAQ. In DNA, the CDR3 is TGTGCCAGCAGCTTAGACGGGGAACTTGGTGGCTACACCTTC. Its translation: CASSLDGELGGYTF. Full variable domain (missing parts from reference TRBV7-8 and TRBJ1-2): GAGVSQSPRYKVAKRGQDVALRCDPISGHVSLFWYQQALGQGPEFLTYFQNEAQLDKSGLPSDRFFAERPEGSVSTLKIQRTQQEDSAVYLCASSLDGELGGYTFGSGTRLTVV.

This clone was observed a few times. The chain has TRBV19 and TRBJ1-2, with 8 nucleotides matching TRBD1. The CDR3 contains 13 residues. V was pared by 5 bases and J by 4 bases, with 3 bases of the junction left unmatched. Germline loops: CDR1 LNHDA, CDR2 SQIVND (reference sequence). The chain's CDR3 is CASSFGQGYGYTF. The DNA of the CDR3 is TGTGCCAGTAGTTTTGGACAGGGCTATGGCTACACCTTC.

The chain is built from TRBV29-1 and TRBJ2-1, with D unresolved. Trimming removed 7 bases at V and 7 bases at J, with 11 bases between. CDR3 size: 11 residues. Germline lookup yields CDR1 SQVTM and CDR2 ANQGSEA. CDR3 residues: CSGESRNEQFF. The DNA for the CDR3 is TGCAGCGGAGAGTCTAGGAATGAGCAGTTCTTC.

This chain joins TRBV21-1 and TRBJ2-7; the DNA was not compared with TRBD1, the D call given in the table. TRBV21-1 is a pseudogene locus. This CDR3 has 16 amino acids. CDR3: CASSKEGGQEIYEQYF. The CDR3 nucleotides read TGTGCCAGCAGCAAAGAGGGGGGACAGGAAATCTACGAGCAGTACTTC.

V gene TRBV5-1 combines with J gene TRBJ2-1, with 8 bases fitting TRBD1. This CDR3 has 14 amino acids. Germline CDR1 SGHRS, CDR2 YFSETQ. Germline trimming cut 5 bases from V and 8 bases from J; bases unmatched to any gene: 9. The CDR3 DNA reads TGCGCCAGCAGACCCCGGACAGGGTACGATGAGCAGTTCTTC. It encodes CASRPRTGYDEQFF.

This chain uses TRBV19 with TRBJ2-1; 10 nucleotides agree with TRBD2. This CDR3 has 13 amino acids. The germline CDR1 and CDR2 sequences are LNHDA and SQIVND (reference sequence). The J segment lost 5 bases and the V segment lost 10 bases, leaving 5 bases of the junction unmatched. The CDR3 is CATSGLADNEQFF. The DNA for the CDR3 is TGTGCCACCTCTGGACTAGCGGACAATGAGCAGTTCTTC.

The chain couples TRBV29-1 to TRBJ1-4, with D perhaps matching TRBD1 (6 bases). This CDR3 has 14 residues. Germline V gives CDR1 SQVTM, CDR2 ANQGSEA. Trimming stripped 7 bases from V and 3 bases from J, with 15 bases between. The CDR3 DNA follows: TGCAGCGCGGGGGGGGCATCCGCTAATGAAAAACTGTTTTTT. It specifies CSAGGASANEKLFF.

The chain is built from TRBV4-1 and TRBJ1-4, with 8 positions matching TRBD1. V shed 3 bases, J shed 5 bases, and the junction held 8 bases outside the gene matches. CDR3 length equals 16 residues. The germline gives CDR1 MGHRA, CDR2 YSYEKL. CDR3 residues: CASSHQSGTGNEKLFF. The CDR3 nucleotides read TGCGCCAGCAGCCATCAATCCGGGACAGGAAATGAAAAACTGTTTTTT.

This chain links TRBV2 with TRBJ1-1, with D tentatively TRBD1 (5 bases). The V end was cut by 6 bases, the J end by 1 base, with 15 bases between. CDR1 and CDR2 from the germline V gene are SNHLY and FYNNEI. This CDR3 has 15 residues. CDR3 nucleotides: TGTGCCAGCAGACAAGATACAGGTGGGAACACTGAAGCTTTCTTT. It yields the protein CASRQDTGGNTEAFF.

This chain uses TRBV6-1 with TRBJ1-1, with 8 bases that match TRBD1. This CDR3 comprises 16 residues. Germline trimming cut 4 bases from V and 1 base from J; bases unmatched to any gene: 8. From germline, CDR1 is MNHNS and CDR2 SASEGT. CDR3 protein: CASSGVRGRGNTEAFF. The CDR3 nucleotides read TGTGCCAGCAGTGGGGTCAGGGGGCGCGGGAACACTGAAGCTTTCTTT.

This chain uses TRBV5-1 with TRBJ2-1, with D unclear. Germline loops: CDR1 SGHRS, CDR2 YFSETQ. The ends were cut back, 4 bases at V and 3 bases at J, with 2 bases in the middle. This CDR3 is 11 amino acids long. This chain's CDR3 is CASSLYNEQFF. The CDR3 region has the DNA TGCGCCAGCAGCCTCTACAATGAGCAGTTCTTC.

V gene TRBV7-2 combines with J gene TRBJ2-7; D possibly corresponds to TRBD2 (6 bases). Germline V CDR1 and CDR2: SGHTA, FQGNSA. The germline V and J ends were trimmed by 6 bases and 5 bases, with 14 bases remaining between them. The CDR3 extends over 13 amino acids. The CDR3 DNA reads TGTGCCAGCAGTTTCGGGGGTTCGGACGAGCAGTACTTC. Protein product: CASSFGGSDEQYF.

The V gene is TRBV7-8, the J gene TRBJ2-7, with a weak D call TRBD1 (6 bases). Trimming left V 1 base short and J 8 bases short, with 24 bases between. Germline V lookup: CDR1 SGHVS, CDR2 FQNEAQ. This CDR3 region has 17 residues. CDR3 in amino acids: CASSLERVVTGLEKQYF. The CDR3, as DNA: TGTGCCAGCAGCTTAGAAAGGGTCGTGACAGGATTAGAGAAGCAGTACTTC.

This rearrangement joins TRBV18 to TRBJ2-6; 7 positions match TRBD2. The V and J ends lost 4 bases and 2 bases, in that order; junction bases with no gene match: 8. The CDR3 covers 17 residues. Germline V CDR1 and CDR2: KGHSH, LQKENI. The CDR3 DNA sequence: TGTGCCAGCTCACAACGATTAAGCGGGACTGGGGCCAACGTCCTGACTTTC. Protein product: CASSQRLSGTGANVLTF.

The chain links TRBV9 to TRBJ1-2; a weak D match, TRBD1 (6 bases). This CDR3 is 15 amino acids long. The V and J ends lost 0 bases and 2 bases respectively, with 11 bases between them. The germline V gene encodes CDR1 SGDLS and CDR2 YYNGEE. The CDR3 nucleotides read TGTGCCAGCAGCGTAGGGGGGCACATAAACTATGGCTACACCTTC. This gives the protein CASSVGGHINYGYTF.

The chain uses TRBV6-4 and TRBJ1-2; maybe TRBD1 (6 bases). Germline-derived CDR1 and CDR2 are MRHNA and SNTAGT. V was trimmed by 0 bases and J by 4 bases, leaving 15 bases between them. This CDR3 has 16 amino acids. Here the CDR3 reads CASSDSITAGAYGYTF. The CDR3 nucleotides read TGTGCCAGCAGTGACTCGATTACGGCGGGGGCCTATGGCTACACCTTC.

This clone was observed a single time. The chain's CDR3 is CASSPTRGNTEAFF. The CDR3 DNA reads as TGTGCCAGCAGCCCAACCCGGGGAAACACTGAAGCTTTCTTT. This chain joins TRBV7-3 and TRBJ1-1; no clear D gene. The CDR3 contains 14 residues. Trimming left V 5 bases short and J 2 bases short, with 12 bases between. From germline, CDR1 is SGHTA and CDR2 FQGTGA.

The rearrangement links TRBV5-4 to TRBJ2-7; D might be TRBD1 (5 bases). Between the trimmed V and J ends, which lost 4 bases and 1 base, there was a span of 15 bases. CDR3 length: 15 residues. CDR1 is SGHNT and CDR2 is YYREEE in the germline V gene (reference sequence). CDR3 region: CASSQLDYRSYEQYF. CDR3 coding DNA: TGTGCCAGCAGCCAACTTGATTACAGGTCCTACGAGCAGTACTTC.

For the CDR3, the DNA is TGTGCCAGCACCCGGGACAGGACCAGTGACGAGCAGTACTTC. This sequence encodes CASTRDRTSDEQYF. This sequence joins TRBV6-1 and TRBJ2-7, with 8 bases lining up with TRBD1. The CDR3 contains 14 residues. Germline V gene lookup returns CDR1 MNHNS and CDR2 SASEGT. The J segment lost 5 bases and the V segment lost 7 bases, leaving 10 bases of the junction unmatched.

This chain links TRBV15 with TRBJ1-3; D is unresolved. Trimming cost V 6 bases and J 0 bases, with 6 bases left between them. Looked up from germline, CDR1 is LNHNV and CDR2 is YYDKDF (reference sequence). The CDR3 is 13 residues long. CDR3 bases: TGTGCCACCAGAGAACACTCTGGAAACACCATATATTTT. This sequence encodes CATREHSGNTIYF.

The V and J genes are TRBV7-8 and TRBJ2-5; tentatively, D is TRBD1 (5 bases). Germline CDR1 and CDR2: SGHVS and FQNEAQ. The CDR3 is 18 amino acids. V lost 6 bases, J lost 4 bases, and 27 bases lay in between. Here the CDR3 DNA reads TGTGCCAGCAGAATAGACGTGCAGGGATGGATTTCGGTAGAGACCCAGTACTTC. This sequence encodes CASRIDVQGWISVETQYF.

This clone appeared once. The rearrangement links TRBV6-5 to TRBJ2-7; the match to TRBD2 covers 8 bases. Losses at the gene ends were 5 bases for V and 4 bases for J; bases not matched to a gene: 4. The CDR3 spans 13 residues. Germline values: CDR1 MNHEY, CDR2 SVGAGI. CDR3 nucleotides: TGTGCCAGCAGTCCCGGGACTAGGTACGAGCAGTACTTC. Protein sequence: CASSPGTRYEQYF.

The chain carries TRBV6-1 and TRBJ1-1; 8 bases map to TRBD1. V lost 4 bases to trimming and J lost 4 bases; unmatched junction nucleotides: 5. The CDR3 covers 14 residues. Germline V gene data show CDR1 as MNHNS and CDR2 as SASEGT. CDR3 residues: CASSGNRGSTEAFF. The CDR3 nucleotides read TGTGCCAGCAGTGGGAACAGGGGGAGCACTGAAGCTTTCTTT.

The rearrangement uses TRBV29-1 and TRBJ1-2; 8 nucleotides match TRBD1. Germline CDR1 is SQVTM and CDR2 is ANQGSEA. This CDR3 comprises 12 residues. J gave up 6 bases and V 6 bases, and 6 bases lay outside the gene matches. CDR3 nucleotide sequence: TGCAGCGTCAGGGGGCTTGGTGATGGCTACACCTTC. This gives the protein CSVRGLGDGYTF.

This clone was found once. The rearrangement joins TRBV5-1 to TRBJ2-1, with 7 bases matching TRBD2. V was pared by 0 bases and J by 1 base, with 10 bases of the junction left unmatched. Per germline, CDR1 SGHRS and CDR2 YFSETQ. The CDR3 consists of 18 residues. CDR3 DNA sequence: TGCGCCAGCAGCTTGGTTTCGGGGCTAGCGGATTCCTACAATGAGCAGTTCTTC. Translation gives CASSLVSGLADSYNEQFF. The entire variable domain, with the rest obtained from reference TRBV5-1 and TRBJ2-1, is as follows: KAGVTQTPRYLIKTRGQQVTLSCSPISGHRSVSWYQQTPGQGLQFLFEYFSETQRNKGNFPGRFSGRQFSNSRSEMNVSTLELGDSALYLCASSLVSGLADSYNEQFFGPGTRLTVL.